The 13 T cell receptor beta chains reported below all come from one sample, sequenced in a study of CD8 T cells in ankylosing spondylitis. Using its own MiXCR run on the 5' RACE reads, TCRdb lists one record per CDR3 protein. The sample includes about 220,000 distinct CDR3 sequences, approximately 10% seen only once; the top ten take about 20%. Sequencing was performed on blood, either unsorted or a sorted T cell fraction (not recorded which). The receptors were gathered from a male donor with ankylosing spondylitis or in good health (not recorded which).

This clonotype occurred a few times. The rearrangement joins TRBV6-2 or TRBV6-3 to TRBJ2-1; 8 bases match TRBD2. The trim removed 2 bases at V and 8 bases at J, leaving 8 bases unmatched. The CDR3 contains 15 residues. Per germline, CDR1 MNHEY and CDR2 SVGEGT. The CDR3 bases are TGTGCCAGCAGTTACGGTGGCGGGGGGTATGATGAGCAGTTCTTC. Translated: CASSYGGGGYDEQFF.

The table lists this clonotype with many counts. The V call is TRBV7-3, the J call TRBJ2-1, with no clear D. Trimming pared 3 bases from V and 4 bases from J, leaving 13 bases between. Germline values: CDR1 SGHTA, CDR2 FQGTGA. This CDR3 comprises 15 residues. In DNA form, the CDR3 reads TGTGCCAGCAGCTTTGCAGCGACCACGTACAATGAGCAGTTCTTC. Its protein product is CASSFAATTYNEQFF.

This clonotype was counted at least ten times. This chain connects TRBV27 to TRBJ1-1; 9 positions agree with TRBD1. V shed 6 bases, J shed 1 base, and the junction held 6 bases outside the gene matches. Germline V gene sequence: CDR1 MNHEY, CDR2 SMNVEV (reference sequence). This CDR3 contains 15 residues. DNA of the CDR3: TGTGCCAGCAGATTACAGGGGGCGACGAACACTGAAGCTTTCTTT. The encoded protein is CASRLQGATNTEAFF.

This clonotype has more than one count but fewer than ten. CDR3: CASSYEARLEQYF. As DNA, the CDR3 is TGTGCCAGCAGTTACGAGGCGCGACTCGAGCAGTACTTC. The chain combines TRBV6-2 or TRBV6-3 with TRBJ2-7, with no clear D. The CDR3 is 13 residues long. The V gene's germline CDR1 is MNHEY and CDR2 SVGEGT. Trimming removed 2 bases from V and 6 bases from J, with 11 bases in between.

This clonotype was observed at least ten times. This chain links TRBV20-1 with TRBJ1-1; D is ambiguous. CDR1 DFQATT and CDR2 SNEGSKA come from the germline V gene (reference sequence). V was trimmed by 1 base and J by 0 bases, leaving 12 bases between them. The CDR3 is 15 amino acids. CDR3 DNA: TGCAGTGCTAGAGGGGGTTCGGAAATGAACACTGAAGCTTTCTTT. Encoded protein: CSARGGSEMNTEAFF.

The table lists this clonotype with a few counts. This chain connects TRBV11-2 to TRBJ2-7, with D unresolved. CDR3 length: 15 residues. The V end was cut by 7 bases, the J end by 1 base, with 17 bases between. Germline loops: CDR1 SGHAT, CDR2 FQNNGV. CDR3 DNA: TGTGCCAGCACCCCTATCCCAGCAGCTTCCTACGAGCAGTACTTC. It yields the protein CASTPIPAASYEQYF.

CDR3 sequence (DNA): TGTGCCAGCAGGAGGGGGGGGCCCTATGGCTACACCTTC. Amino acids: CASRRGGPYGYTF. V gene TRBV6-1 combines with J gene TRBJ1-2, with D maybe TRBD1 (6 bases). The CDR3 totals 13 residues. Trimming removed 6 bases at V and 4 bases at J, with 12 bases between. Germline CDR1 and CDR2: MNHNS and SASEGT.

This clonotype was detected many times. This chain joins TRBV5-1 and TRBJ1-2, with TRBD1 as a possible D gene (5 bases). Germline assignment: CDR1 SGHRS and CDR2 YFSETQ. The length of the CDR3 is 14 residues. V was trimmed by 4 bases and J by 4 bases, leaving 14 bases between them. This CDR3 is CASSSTGLSYGYTF. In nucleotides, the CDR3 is TGCGCCAGCAGCAGTACAGGTCTCTCCTATGGCTACACCTTC.

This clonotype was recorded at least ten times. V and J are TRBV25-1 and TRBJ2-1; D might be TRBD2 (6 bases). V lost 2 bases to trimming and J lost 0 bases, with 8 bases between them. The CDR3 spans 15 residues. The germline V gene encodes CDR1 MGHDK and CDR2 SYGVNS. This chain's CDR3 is CASSEPGDSYNEQFF. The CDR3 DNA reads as TGTGCCAGCAGTGAACCGGGAGACTCCTACAATGAGCAGTTCTTC.

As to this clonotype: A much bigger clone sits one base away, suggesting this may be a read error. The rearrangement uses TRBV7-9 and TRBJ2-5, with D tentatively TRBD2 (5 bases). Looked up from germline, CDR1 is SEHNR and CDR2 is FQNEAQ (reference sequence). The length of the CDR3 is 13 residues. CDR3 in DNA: TGTGTCAGCAGCCGAACTAGCCAAGAGACCCAGTACTTC. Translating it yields CVSSRTSQETQYF.

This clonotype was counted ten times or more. This CDR3 reads CASSLEGTGGGWLNTEAFF. Here the CDR3 DNA reads TGTGCCAGCAGCTTGGAGGGGACAGGGGGAGGGTGGTTGAACACTGAAGCTTTCTTT. The chain carries TRBV5-4 and TRBJ1-1, with TRBD1 identical over 11 bases. Trimming removed 0 bases from V and 0 bases from J; junction bases left unmatched: 10. This CDR3 region has 19 residues. Germline V gene data show CDR1 as SGHNT and CDR2 as YYREEE (reference sequence).

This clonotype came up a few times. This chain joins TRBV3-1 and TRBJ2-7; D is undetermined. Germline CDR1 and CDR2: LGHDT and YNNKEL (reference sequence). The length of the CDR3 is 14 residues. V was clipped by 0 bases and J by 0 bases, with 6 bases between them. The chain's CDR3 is CASSQDPSSYEQYF. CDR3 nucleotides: TGTGCCAGCAGCCAAGATCCCAGCTCCTACGAGCAGTACTTC.

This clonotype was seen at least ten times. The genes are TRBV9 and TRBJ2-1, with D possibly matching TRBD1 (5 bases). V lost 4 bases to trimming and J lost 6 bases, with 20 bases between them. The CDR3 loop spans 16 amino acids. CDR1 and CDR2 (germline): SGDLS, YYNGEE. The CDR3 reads CASSFSSSLRGNEQFF. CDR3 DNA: TGTGCCAGCAGCTTCTCCTCGAGCCTTAGGGGCAATGAGCAGTTCTTC.